The TCR beta chain under discussion was sequenced for a study of T cells in Graves' hyperthyroidism and ophthalmopathy. Overall study results and limits: Ophthalmopathy and stable hyperthyroidism were told apart by a 13 V-J model.

This CDR3 is built from 12 residues. Trimming took 2 bases from V and 6 from J, leaving 6 bases between them. Germline-derived CDR1 and CDR2 are SGHDT and YYEEEE. Lactation, pregnancy, other autoimmune disease or uncontrolled infection led to exclusion of patients. Amplification yielded TCR beta CDR3 regions, with RNA transcripts as the source. In the first-round RT-PCR of the TCR CDR3, the HTBI primer set was used. One entry per CDR3 protein, called by TCRdb with MiXCR from the multiplex PCR reads. This repertoire shows some 460,000 distinct CDR3 sequences, around a sixth found once; its top ten account for just under 8%. This clonotype was seen repeatedly, ten times or more. What it recognizes is unknown.

The V call is TRBV5-6, the J call TRBJ1-5; D remains unclear. Sequencing was carried out using blood. The TCR sequence derives from a woman between 18 and 29 years old with Graves' hyperthyroidism. The CDR3 bases are TGTGCCAGCAGCTTATCAAGTCAGCCCCAGCATTTT. This codes for CASSLSSQPQHF.